Below are 26 T cell receptor beta chains sequenced from a single sample in a study of cytomegalovirus exposure and HLA in healthy donors (TCRdb year 2017). The protocol used for the library was the immunoSEQ multiplex PCR assay. The multiplex PCR relied on a mix of 60 forward primers for TCR Vbeta segments and 13 reverse primers for TCR Jbeta segments. In its TCRdb copy, this immuneACCESS table keeps in-frame sequences only and misses some clones. Where compared with another copy, unresolved V genes explain less than half of these, and the others have no known cause. The sample yields about 110,000 clones; around 73% were counted once. The ten biggest clones cover about 8.4% of the sample. Sequenced sample: PBMCs. The source is a man aged 40-49 years in good health and CMV-seronegative.

This clone was seen only a few times. The chain recombines TRBV10-3 with TRBJ1-1, with D tentatively TRBD1 (5 bases). Per germline, CDR1 ENHRY and CDR2 SYGVKD. The V and J ends lost 6 bases and 1 base respectively, with 9 bases between them. The CDR3 totals 13 residues. CDR3 nucleotide sequence: TGTGCCATCAGGATAGACAGGAACACTGAAGCTTTCTTT. Its protein product is CAIRIDRNTEAFF.

The chain links TRBV13 to TRBJ2-6, with D perhaps matching TRBD1 (6 bases). Germline V gives CDR1 PRHDT, CDR2 FYEKMQ (reference sequence). V dropped 5 bases and J dropped 2 bases, with 10 bases sitting between them. This CDR3 is built from 15 residues. CDR3 amino acids: CASSPTGTGANVLTF. The CDR3 nucleotides are TGTGCCAGCAGCCCTACAGGGACTGGGGCCAACGTCCTGACTTTC.

This clone showed up just a few times. V and J are TRBV6-5 and TRBJ2-5; maybe TRBD2 (6 bases). V was pared by 9 bases and J by 4 bases, with 12 bases between. Germline V lookup: CDR1 MNHEY, CDR2 SVGAGI. There are 12 residues in the CDR3. The CDR3 protein is CASKGGRETQYF. The CDR3 DNA reads TGTGCCAGTAAAGGAGGGAGAGAGACCCAGTACTTC.

The chain combines TRBV5-1 with TRBJ2-5; 7 bases are shared with TRBD2. Germline V gene lookup returns CDR1 SGHRS and CDR2 YFSETQ. The CDR3 runs 15 residues. The V and J ends lost 3 bases and 3 bases, in that order; junction bases with no gene match: 8. The chain's CDR3 is CASSWVSAGKETQYF. The CDR3 region has the DNA TGCGCCAGCAGCTGGGTATCAGCGGGGAAAGAGACCCAGTACTTC.

This clone occurred a few times. V usage is TRBV5-1 and J usage is TRBJ1-2, with D possibly matching TRBD1 (5 bases). This CDR3 spans 13 amino acids. Per the germline V gene, CDR1 is SGHRS and CDR2 is YFSETQ. V lost 4 bases, J lost 3 bases, and 10 bases lay in between. The CDR3 loop is CASSQTGDYGYTF. The CDR3 DNA is TGCGCCAGCAGCCAAACAGGCGACTATGGCTACACCTTC.

The chain couples TRBV9 to TRBJ2-1, with a weak D call TRBD1 (5 bases). Looked up from germline, CDR1 is SGDLS and CDR2 is YYNGEE. The CDR3 extends over 14 amino acids. V shed 0 bases and J shed 7 bases, with 11 bases lying between them. The CDR3 sequence is CASSVAGPPNEQFF. The CDR3 DNA reads TGTGCCAGCAGCGTAGCAGGGCCCCCGAATGAGCAGTTCTTC.

The chain joins TRBV9 to TRBJ2-7; D is perhaps TRBD2 (6 bases). V gave up 0 bases and J gave up 3 bases, with 10 bases separating them. The CDR3 contains 14 residues. The V gene's germline CDR1 is SGDLS and CDR2 YYNGEE. The CDR3 DNA sequence: TGTGCCAGCAGCGTAGACGGGGGTTACTACGAGCAGTACTTC. This gives the protein CASSVDGGYYEQYF. The whole variable domain, filled in from reference TRBV9 and TRBJ2-7, reads DSGVTQTPKHLITATGQRVTLRCSPRSGDLSVYWYQQSLDQGLQFLIQYYNGEERAKGNILERFSAQQFPDLHSELNLSSLELGDSALYFCASSVDGGYYEQYFGPGTRLTVT.

The chain employs TRBV19 and TRBJ1-5; 12 nucleotides align to TRBD1. The length of the CDR3 is 19 residues. Germline loops: CDR1 LNHDA, CDR2 SQIVND (reference sequence). With V trimmed by 4 bases and J by 2 bases, 12 bases remained unmatched. The CDR3 spells CASSNGPGQGAQGNQPQHF. In DNA form, the CDR3 reads TGTGCCAGTAGTAATGGCCCGGGACAGGGGGCGCAGGGCAATCAGCCCCAGCATTTT.

V is TRBV6-6 and J is TRBJ1-1; D is uncertain. Germline CDR1 reads MNHNY; CDR2 reads SVGAGI (reference sequence). The CDR3 has 11 residues. V lost 7 bases and J lost 2, with 5 bases in between. The CDR3: CASIINTEAFF. In DNA form, the CDR3 reads TGTGCCAGCATTATTAACACTGAAGCTTTCTTT.

V gene TRBV13 combines with J gene TRBJ2-2; 7 bases fit TRBD2. V lost 4 bases, J lost 4 bases, and 6 bases stayed unmatched. The CDR3 is made up of 15 amino acids. Germline-derived CDR1 and CDR2 are PRHDT and FYEKMQ (reference sequence). CDR3 sequence reads: CASSSTWEGTGELFF. DNA for the CDR3: TGTGCCAGCAGCTCAACGTGGGAGGGCACCGGGGAGCTGTTTTTT.

The chain links TRBV7-2 to TRBJ1-3, with 11 bases fitting TRBD1. With V trimmed by 5 bases and J by 6 bases, 9 bases remained unmatched. Germline V gives CDR1 SGHTA, CDR2 FQGNSA. The CDR3 contains 16 residues. The CDR3, as DNA: TGTGCCAGCAGCATTCCTAGGACAGGGGGCGAAAACACCATATATTTT. As protein: CASSIPRTGGENTIYF.

The chain uses TRBV28 and TRBJ1-2, with D possibly being TRBD1 (6 bases). The length of the CDR3 is 16 residues. Germline CDR1 reads MDHEN; CDR2 reads SYDVKM. V was cut by 5 bases and J by 5 bases, with 21 bases left in between. The CDR3 sequence: CASSPNPTGYRYGYTF. CDR3 nucleotides: TGTGCCAGCAGTCCCAACCCCACAGGGTATCGGTATGGCTACACCTTC.

The V and J genes are TRBV11-2 and TRBJ1-2, with a possible D match to TRBD1 (5 bases). V was trimmed by 7 bases and J by 3 bases, leaving 12 bases between them. The germline gives CDR1 SGHAT, CDR2 FQNNGV. The CDR3 runs to 13 residues. CDR3 bases: TGTGCCAGCACCACCGGGGGGTACTATGGCTACACCTTC. Residues: CASTTGGYYGYTF.

The rearrangement links TRBV30 to TRBJ1-1, with a tentative D call TRBD1 (6 bases). In germline, CDR1 is GTSNPN, CDR2 SVGIG (reference sequence). Between the trimmed V and J ends, which lost 5 bases and 6 bases, there was a span of 16 bases. The CDR3 loop spans 13 amino acids. The CDR3 DNA reads as TGTGCCTGGGGGGAAGGGGGTTACGCTGAAGCTTTCTTT. This translates into CAWGEGGYAEAFF.

J is TRBJ1-1 and V is TRBV7-9; possible D gene TRBD1, 5 bases. CDR3 length: 15 residues. Trimming took 4 bases from V and 1 from J, leaving 13 bases between them. Germline V gene lookup returns CDR1 SEHNR and CDR2 FQNEAQ (reference sequence). This chain's CDR3 is CASSWGLAANTEAFF. CDR3 sequence (DNA): TGTGCCAGCAGCTGGGGACTTGCGGCGAACACTGAAGCTTTCTTT.

V gene TRBV5-4 combines with J gene TRBJ2-7; 9 bases are shared with TRBD2. Germline trimming cut 3 bases from V and 5 bases from J; bases unmatched to any gene: 6. The CDR3 loop spans 14 amino acids. Per the germline V gene, CDR1 is SGHNT and CDR2 is YYREEE (reference sequence). CDR3 in DNA: TGTGCCAGCAGCTCTGGACTAGCGATAAACGAGCAGTACTTC. Protein: CASSSGLAINEQYF.

This clone was counted between two and nine times. This sequence joins TRBV28 and TRBJ2-3; the D gene is possibly TRBD1 (6 bases). The CDR3 spans 16 residues. Germline CDR1 is MDHEN and CDR2 is SYDVKM. The V and J ends lost 9 bases and 0 bases respectively, with 19 bases between them. The CDR3 sequence is CASGATGTTSTDTQYF. The CDR3 bases are TGTGCCAGTGGAGCAACAGGGACCACTAGCACAGATACGCAGTATTTT. Full variable domain (remainder filled in from reference TRBV28 and TRBJ2-3): DVKVTQSSRYLVKRTGEKVFLECVQDMDHENMFWYRQDPGLGLRLIYFSYDVKMKEKGDIPEGYSVSREKKERFSLILESASTNQTSMYLCASGATGTTSTDTQYFGPGTRLTVL.

This chain uses TRBV29-1 with TRBJ2-7, with a tentative D call TRBD2 (5 bases). With 5 bases removed from V and 2 bases from J, the gap between germline ends came to 13 bases. The germline CDR1 and CDR2 sequences are SQVTM and ANQGSEA. The CDR3 sequence is 13 residues long. This chain's CDR3 is CSVIGLLTYEQYF. The CDR3, as DNA: TGCAGCGTTATAGGACTCCTTACCTACGAGCAGTACTTC.

The CDR3 DNA is TGTGCCAGCAGCTTAGATTCAATGTGGGGCCGCAACCCCGGGGAGCTGTTTTTT. As protein: CASSLDSMWGRNPGELFF. The rearrangement joins TRBV7-9 to TRBJ2-2; D is possibly TRBD1 (5 bases). In germline, CDR1 is SEHNR, CDR2 FQNEAQ (reference sequence). With 1 base removed from V and 6 bases from J, the gap between germline ends came to 21 bases. The CDR3 has 18 residues.

This chain uses TRBV30 with TRBJ1-6; 9 bases align to TRBD1. The germline CDR1 and CDR2 sequences are GTSNPN and SVGIG (reference sequence). This CDR3 comprises 16 residues. V shed 3 bases, J shed 7 bases, and the junction held 10 bases outside the gene matches. CDR3: CAWRRLPGTGNSPLHF. CDR3 in DNA: TGTGCCTGGAGGCGACTACCCGGGACAGGGAATTCACCCCTCCACTTT. Full variable domain (missing parts from reference TRBV30 and TRBJ1-6): SQTIHQWPATLVQPVGSPLSLECTVEGTSNPNLYWYRQAAGRGLQLLFYSVGIGQISSEVPQNLSASRPQDRQFILSSKKLLLSDSGFYLCAWRRLPGTGNSPLHFGNGTRLTVT.

This clone has more than one count but fewer than ten. CDR3 nucleotide sequence: TGTGCCAGCACCTGGGGTGGGAGGGGTGAAGCTTTCTTT. Amino acids: CASTWGGRGEAFF. The V call is TRBV19, the J call TRBJ1-1, with a weak D call TRBD1 (5 bases). Trimming pared 9 bases from V and 7 bases from J, leaving 18 bases between. Germline lookup yields CDR1 LNHDA and CDR2 SQIVND (reference sequence). The CDR3 spans 13 residues.

This sequence joins TRBV19 and TRBJ2-2, with TRBD2 matching 15 bases. Germline-derived CDR1 and CDR2 are LNHDA and SQIVND (reference sequence). V shed 5 bases, J shed 1 base, and the junction held 8 bases outside the gene matches. This CDR3 is 19 amino acids long. The CDR3, as DNA: TGTGCCAGTAGTTCACCGGGACTAGCGGGGGGCCTGAACACCGGGGAGCTGTTTTTT. Its protein is CASSSPGLAGGLNTGELFF.

The CDR3 protein is CATGPGVTGYLFF. CDR3 nucleotides: TGTGCGACAGGGCCCGGCGTAACGGGGTACCTGTTTTTT. The V call is TRBV7-9, the J call TRBJ2-2; 7 nucleotides agree with TRBD1. Germline CDR1 is SEHNR and CDR2 is FQNEAQ (reference sequence). The CDR3 totals 13 residues.

This clone was seen ten or more times. This sequence joins TRBV6-4 and TRBJ1-5, with 7 bases aligning to TRBD1. Trimming at V came to 5 bases and at J to 4 bases, leaving 2 bases not matched to a gene. Germline V gives CDR1 MRHNA, CDR2 SNTAGT. CDR3 length: 13 amino acids. This chain's CDR3 is CASSTGENQPQHF. The CDR3 nucleotides are TGTGCCAGCAGTACAGGGGAGAATCAGCCCCAGCATTTT.

The chain has TRBV5-1 and TRBJ2-1; TRBD1 agrees at 7 bases. V shed 4 bases and J 8 bases; nucleotides not matched to a gene: 12. The CDR3 runs 15 residues. CDR1 and CDR2 (germline): SGHRS, YFSETQ. CDR3 sequence reads: CASSVDRAGQDEQFF. DNA of the CDR3: TGCGCCAGCAGCGTCGACAGGGCGGGTCAGGATGAGCAGTTCTTC. Variable domain in full (rest from reference TRBV5-1 and TRBJ2-1): KAGVTQTPRYLIKTRGQQVTLSCSPISGHRSVSWYQQTPGQGLQFLFEYFSETQRNKGNFPGRFSGRQFSNSRSEMNVSTLELGDSALYLCASSVDRAGQDEQFFGPGTRLTVL.

This chain connects TRBV29-1 to TRBJ2-7; D call uncertain. Germline CDR1 reads SQVTM; CDR2 reads ANQGSEA. With 2 bases removed from V and 6 bases from J, the gap between germline ends came to 8 bases. The CDR3 loop spans 11 amino acids. CDR3 in DNA: TGCAGCGTTGAATCCCCTAGCGAGCAGTACTTC. Translated, it gives CSVESPSEQYF.